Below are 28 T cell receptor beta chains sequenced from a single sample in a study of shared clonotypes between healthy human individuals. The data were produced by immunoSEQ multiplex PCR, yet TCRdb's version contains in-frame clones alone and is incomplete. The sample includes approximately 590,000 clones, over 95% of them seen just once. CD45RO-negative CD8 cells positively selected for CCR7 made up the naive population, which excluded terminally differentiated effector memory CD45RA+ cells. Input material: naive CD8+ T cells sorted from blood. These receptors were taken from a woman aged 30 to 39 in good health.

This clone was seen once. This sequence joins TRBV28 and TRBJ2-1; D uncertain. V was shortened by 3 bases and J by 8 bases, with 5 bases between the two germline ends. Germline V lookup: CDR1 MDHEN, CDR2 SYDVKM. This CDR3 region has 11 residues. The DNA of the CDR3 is TGTGCCAGCAGTTTTGAGGATGAGCAGTTCTTC. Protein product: CASSFEDEQFF.

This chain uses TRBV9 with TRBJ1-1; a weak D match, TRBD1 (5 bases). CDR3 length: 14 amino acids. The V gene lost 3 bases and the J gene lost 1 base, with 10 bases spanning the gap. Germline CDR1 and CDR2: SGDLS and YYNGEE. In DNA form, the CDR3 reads TGTGCCAGCAGCGGGGGCAGTGCGAACACTGAAGCTTTCTTT. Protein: CASSGGSANTEAFF.

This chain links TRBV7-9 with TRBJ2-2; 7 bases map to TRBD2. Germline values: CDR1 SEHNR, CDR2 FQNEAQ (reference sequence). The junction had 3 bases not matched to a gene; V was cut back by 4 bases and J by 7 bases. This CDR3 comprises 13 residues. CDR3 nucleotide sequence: TGTGCCAGCAGCTCTAGCGGAAACGGGGAGCTGTTTTTT. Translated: CASSSSGNGELFF.

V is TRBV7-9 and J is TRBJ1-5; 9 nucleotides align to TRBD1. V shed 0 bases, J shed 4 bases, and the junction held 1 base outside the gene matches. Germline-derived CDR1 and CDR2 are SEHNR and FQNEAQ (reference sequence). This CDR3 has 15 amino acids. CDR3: CASSLAGQGNQPQHF. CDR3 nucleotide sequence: TGTGCCAGCAGCTTAGCGGGACAGGGAAATCAGCCCCAGCATTTT.

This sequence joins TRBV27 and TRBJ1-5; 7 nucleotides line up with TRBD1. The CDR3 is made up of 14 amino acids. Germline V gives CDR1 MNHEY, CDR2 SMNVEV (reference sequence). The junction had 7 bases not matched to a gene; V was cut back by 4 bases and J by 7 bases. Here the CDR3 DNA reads TGTGCCAGCAGTTATGAACAGGGGTTCCAGCCCCAGCATTTT. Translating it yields CASSYEQGFQPQHF.

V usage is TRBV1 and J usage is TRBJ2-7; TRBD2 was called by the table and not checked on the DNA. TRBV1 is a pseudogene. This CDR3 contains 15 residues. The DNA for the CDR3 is TGCACCAGCAGCCAAGAGGCGGGAGGGTCCTACGAGCAGTACTTC. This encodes CTSSQEAGGSYEQYF.

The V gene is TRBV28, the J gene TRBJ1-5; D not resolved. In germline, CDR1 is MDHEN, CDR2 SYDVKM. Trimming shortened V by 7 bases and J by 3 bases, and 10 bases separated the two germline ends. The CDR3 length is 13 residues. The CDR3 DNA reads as TGTGCCAGCACCCAGGTACACAATCAGCCCCAGCATTTT. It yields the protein CASTQVHNQPQHF.

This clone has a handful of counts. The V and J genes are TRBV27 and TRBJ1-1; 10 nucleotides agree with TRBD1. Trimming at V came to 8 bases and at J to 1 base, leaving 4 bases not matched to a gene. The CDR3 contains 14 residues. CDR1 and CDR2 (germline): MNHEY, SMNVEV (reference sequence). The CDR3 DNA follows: TGTGCCAGCCGACAGGGGGCCTGGAACACTGAAGCTTTCTTT. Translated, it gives CASRQGAWNTEAFF.

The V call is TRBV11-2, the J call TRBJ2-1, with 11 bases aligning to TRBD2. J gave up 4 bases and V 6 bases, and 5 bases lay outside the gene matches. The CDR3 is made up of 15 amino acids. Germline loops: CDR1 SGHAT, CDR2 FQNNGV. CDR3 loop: CASSFIAGGYNEQFF. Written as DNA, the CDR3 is TGTGCCAGCAGTTTCATAGCGGGGGGGTACAATGAGCAGTTCTTC.

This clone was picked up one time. The CDR3 region has the DNA TGTGCCAGCAGCTTACCCGGGACTAGCGGGAGAGGGGCCTACAATGAGCAGTTCTTC. Translation: CASSLPGTSGRGAYNEQFF. The V gene is TRBV7-9, the J gene TRBJ2-1, with 14 bases aligning to TRBD2. V lost 2 bases and J lost 2; bases outside the gene matches: 8. The germline gives CDR1 SEHNR, CDR2 FQNEAQ (reference sequence). The CDR3 totals 19 residues.

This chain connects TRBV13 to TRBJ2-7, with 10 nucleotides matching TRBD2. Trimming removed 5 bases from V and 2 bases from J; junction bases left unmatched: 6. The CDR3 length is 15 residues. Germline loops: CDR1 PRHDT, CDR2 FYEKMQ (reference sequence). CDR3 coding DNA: TGTGCCAGCAGCCCAGCTCTAGCGGGGGCCTACGAGCAGTACTTC. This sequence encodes CASSPALAGAYEQYF.

DNA for the CDR3: TGTGCCACCAGCAGCCCGTCGGACAGGGTCGGCAATCAGCCCCAGCATTTT. Its translation: CATSSPSDRVGNQPQHF. The V and J genes are TRBV15 and TRBJ1-5; TRBD1 aligns across 8 bases. The CDR3 loop spans 17 amino acids. CDR1 LNHNV and CDR2 YYDKDF come from the germline V gene (reference sequence). V gave up 3 bases and J gave up 2 bases; unmatched junction bases: 9.

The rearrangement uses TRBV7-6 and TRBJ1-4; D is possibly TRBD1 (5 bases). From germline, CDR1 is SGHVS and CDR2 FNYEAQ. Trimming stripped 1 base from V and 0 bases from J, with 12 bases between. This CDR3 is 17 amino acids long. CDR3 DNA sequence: TGTGCCAGCAGCTTAGAGGGACGGCATGCAACTAATGAAAAACTGTTTTTT. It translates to CASSLEGRHATNEKLFF.

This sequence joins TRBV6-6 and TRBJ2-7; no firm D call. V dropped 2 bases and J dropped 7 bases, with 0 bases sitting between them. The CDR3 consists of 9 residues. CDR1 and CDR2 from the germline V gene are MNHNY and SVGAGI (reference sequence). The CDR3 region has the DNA TGTGCCAGCAGTTACGAGCAGTACTTC. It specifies CASSYEQYF.

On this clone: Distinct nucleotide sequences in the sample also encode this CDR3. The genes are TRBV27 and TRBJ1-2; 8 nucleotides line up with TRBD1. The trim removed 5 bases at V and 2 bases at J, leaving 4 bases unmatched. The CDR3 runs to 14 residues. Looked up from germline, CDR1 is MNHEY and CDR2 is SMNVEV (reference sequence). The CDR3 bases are TGTGCCAGCAGTGTAACAGGGGGGAACTATGGCTACACCTTC. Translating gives CASSVTGGNYGYTF.

Written as DNA, the CDR3 is TGCGCCAGCAGCCAAGGACTAGCGGGAGAGACCCAGTACTTC. This translates into CASSQGLAGETQYF. V is TRBV4-1 and J is TRBJ2-5, with TRBD2 matching over 10 bases. The germline V gene has CDR1 MGHRA and CDR2 YSYEKL. The CDR3 has 14 residues. Losses at the gene ends were 1 base for V and 4 bases for J; bases not matched to a gene: 0.

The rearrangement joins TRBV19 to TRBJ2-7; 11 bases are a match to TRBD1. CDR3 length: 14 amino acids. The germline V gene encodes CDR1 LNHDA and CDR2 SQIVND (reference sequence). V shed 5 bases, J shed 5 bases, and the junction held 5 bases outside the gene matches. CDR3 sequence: CASSVDRGRDEQYF. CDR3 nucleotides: TGTGCCAGTAGTGTGGACAGGGGGCGGGACGAGCAGTACTTC.

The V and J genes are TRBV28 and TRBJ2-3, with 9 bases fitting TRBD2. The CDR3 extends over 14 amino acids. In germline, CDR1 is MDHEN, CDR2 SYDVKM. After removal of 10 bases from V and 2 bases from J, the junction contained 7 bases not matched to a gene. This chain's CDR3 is CATFSGSLTDTQYF. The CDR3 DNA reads TGTGCCACCTTTAGCGGGAGTCTCACAGATACGCAGTATTTT.

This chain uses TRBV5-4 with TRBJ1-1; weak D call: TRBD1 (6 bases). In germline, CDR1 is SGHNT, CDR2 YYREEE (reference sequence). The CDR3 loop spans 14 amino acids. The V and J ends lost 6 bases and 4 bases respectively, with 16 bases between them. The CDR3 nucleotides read TGTGCCAGCACACTACAGGGCGGCGGCACTGAAGCTTTCTTT. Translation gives CASTLQGGGTEAFF.

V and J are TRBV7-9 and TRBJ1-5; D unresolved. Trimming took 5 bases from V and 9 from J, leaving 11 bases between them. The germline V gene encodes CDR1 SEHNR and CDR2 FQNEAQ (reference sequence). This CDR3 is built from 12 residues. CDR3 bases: TGTGCCAGCAGCCTCTCGGGCCCGCCCCAGCATTTT. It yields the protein CASSLSGPPQHF. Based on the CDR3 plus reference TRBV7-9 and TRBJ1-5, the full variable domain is DTGVSQNPRHKITKRGQNVTFRCDPISEHNRLYWYRQTLGQGPEFLTYFQNEAQLEKSRLLSDRFSAERPKGSFSTLEIQRTEQGDSAMYLCASSLSGPPQHFGDGTRLSIL.

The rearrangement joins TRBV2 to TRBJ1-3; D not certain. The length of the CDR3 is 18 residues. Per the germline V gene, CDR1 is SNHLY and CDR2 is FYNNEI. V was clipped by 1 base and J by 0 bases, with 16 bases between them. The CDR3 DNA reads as TGTGCCAGCAGTGAAGATTACAGCCCACCGAGCTCTGGAAACACCATATATTTT. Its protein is CASSEDYSPPSSGNTIYF.

The CDR3 here is CATTGGYGYTF. The DNA of the CDR3 is TGTGCCACCACAGGGGGGTATGGCTACACCTTC. The rearrangement uses TRBV6-1 and TRBJ1-2; 8 nucleotides align to TRBD1. V was pared by 10 bases and J by 5 bases, with 3 bases of the junction left unmatched. The length of the CDR3 is 11 residues. Germline V gene sequence: CDR1 MNHNS, CDR2 SASEGT.

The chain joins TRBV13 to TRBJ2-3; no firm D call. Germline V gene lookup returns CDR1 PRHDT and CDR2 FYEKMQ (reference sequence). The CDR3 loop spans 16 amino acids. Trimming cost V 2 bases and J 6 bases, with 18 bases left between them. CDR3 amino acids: CASSLSSFGVADTQYF. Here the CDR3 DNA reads TGTGCCAGCAGCTTAAGTTCCTTCGGCGTAGCCGATACGCAGTATTTT.

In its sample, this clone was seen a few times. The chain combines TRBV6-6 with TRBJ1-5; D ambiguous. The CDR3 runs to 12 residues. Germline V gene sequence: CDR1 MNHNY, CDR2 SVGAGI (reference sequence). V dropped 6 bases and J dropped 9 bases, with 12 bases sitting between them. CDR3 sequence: CASSLDPWPQHF. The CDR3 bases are TGTGCCAGCAGCCTAGACCCCTGGCCCCAGCATTTT.

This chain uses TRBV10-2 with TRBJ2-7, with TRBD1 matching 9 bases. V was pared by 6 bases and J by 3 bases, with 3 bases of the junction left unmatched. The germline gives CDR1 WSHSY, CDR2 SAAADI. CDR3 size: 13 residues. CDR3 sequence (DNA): TGCGCCAGCAGCGTGACAGGGGGCTACGAGCAGTACTTC. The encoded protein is CASSVTGGYEQYF.

The CDR3 protein is CASSPGQGIFQPQHF. DNA of the CDR3: TGTGCCAGCAGCCCGGGACAGGGTATTTTTCAGCCCCAGCATTTT. The chain combines TRBV7-9 with TRBJ1-5; 9 nucleotides line up with TRBD1. Unmatched junction bases numbered 8, after V lost 5 bases and J lost 6 bases. The CDR3 runs 15 residues. Germline V gene lookup returns CDR1 SEHNR and CDR2 FQNEAQ (reference sequence). Full variable domain (rest looked up from reference TRBV7-9 and TRBJ1-5): DTGVSQNPRHKITKRGQNVTFRCDPISEHNRLYWYRQTLGQGPEFLTYFQNEAQLEKSRLLSDRFSAERPKGSFSTLEIQRTEQGDSAMYLCASSPGQGIFQPQHFGDGTRLSIL.

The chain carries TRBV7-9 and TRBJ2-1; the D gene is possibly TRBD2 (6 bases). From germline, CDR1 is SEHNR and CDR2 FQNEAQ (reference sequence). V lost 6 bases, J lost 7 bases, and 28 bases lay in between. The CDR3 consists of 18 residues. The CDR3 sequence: CASSTTLLSTRIGNEQFF. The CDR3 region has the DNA TGTGCCAGCAGTACTACCTTACTCTCGACTAGGATCGGGAATGAGCAGTTCTTC.

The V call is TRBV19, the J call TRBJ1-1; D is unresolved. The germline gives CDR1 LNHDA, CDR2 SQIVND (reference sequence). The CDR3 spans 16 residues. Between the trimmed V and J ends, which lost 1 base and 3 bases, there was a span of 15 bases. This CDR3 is CASSIGPGERDTEAFF. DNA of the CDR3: TGTGCCAGTAGTATAGGACCTGGGGAGAGGGACACTGAAGCTTTCTTT.